This TCR beta chain was sequenced during a study of T-cell memory formation after mild COVID-19. Whole-study results and caveats: Of the contracting clones, CD4+ ones lay mainly in CM and EM, and CD8+ ones in EMRA. Some clones that responded were present in memory (sampled pre-infection), which suggests cross-reactive memory joined. Balance between CD4 and CD8 was seen in clones contracting day 15 to 85, and a CD4+ lean was seen in later expanders.

This clonotype was seen a handful of times. No antigen is known for it. TCRdb used MiXCR to reprocess the 5' RACE reads, holding one entry per CDR3 protein. The repertoire holds roughly 340,000 distinct CDR3 sequences, about 20% seen once, with roughly a fifth in the top ten. This TCR was sampled from a man aged 18-30 years who had mild COVID-19 (a few samples of this study predate the infection). Cell type and time point are not known. The sample was PBMCs or a T cell subset sorted from them (not recorded which).

The DNA for the CDR3 is TGTGCCAGCAGCCCAGGGGGTTTCTCTGGAAACACCATATATTTT. Encoded protein: CASSPGGFSGNTIYF. This chain joins TRBV12-3 or TRBV12-4 and TRBJ1-3; 7 nucleotides align to TRBD1. The trim removed 6 bases at V and 0 bases at J, leaving 5 bases unmatched. The CDR3 is made up of 15 amino acids.